This TCR beta chain was sequenced in a study of blood T cell repertoires in COVID-19. The CDR3 has 14 amino acids. V was trimmed by 6 bases and J by 1 base, leaving 12 bases between them. CDR1 is MNHEY and CDR2 is SVGAGI in the germline V gene. Produced via immunoSEQ multiplex PCR; TCRdb's table is partial and in-frame only. The table shows about 110,000 clones, with around 89% occurring only once. Sequences were obtained from peripheral blood. This TCR derives from a woman aged 45 to 65 with acute or convalescent COVID-19. The chain uses TRBV6-5 and TRBJ1-1; tentative D call: TRBD1 (5 bases). In DNA, the CDR3 is TGTGCCAGCAGGCCCGGGGGTCAGAACACTGAAGCTTTCTTT. Its protein is CASRPGGQNTEAFF.